This T cell receptor beta chain was observed in a study of blood T cell repertoires in COVID-19. Study-wide context: Italy, Spain and the United States were the sources of the convalescent and acute COVID-19 samples.

V was trimmed by 4 bases and J by 3 bases, leaving 8 bases between them. In germline, CDR1 is SGDLS, CDR2 YYNGEE. The CDR3 is made up of 14 amino acids. Under the authors' procedure: Estimation of nucleated cell counts relied on the amplification of reference gene primers. Method: immunoSEQ multiplex PCR; TCRdb's copy keeps in-frame clones and lacks some. V, J and clone size derive from that table, while D and trimming were established from the DNA sequence. Of over 90,000 clones in the sample, around 88% are singletons; the top ten hold about 3.2%. This clonotype originated in a human donor in a cohort sampled during active COVID-19. Sample: peripheral blood. The chain is built from TRBV9 and TRBJ2-6; D is uncertain. This CDR3 reads CASSPQNGANVLTF. The DNA of the CDR3 is TGTGCCAGCAGCCCTCAGAATGGGGCCAACGTCCTGACTTTC.